A single sample is the source of the 11 T cell receptor beta chains below, sequenced in a study of blood T cells in healthy people across ages. Primers used in a second PCR of about 6 to 11 cycles were a sample-barcoded 5' primer and a J-beta primer mix. TCRdb reprocessed the 5' RACE reads via MiXCR and lists one record per CDR3 protein. The data show some 1.7 million distinct CDR3 sequences, 28% seen once. Sequencing used blood. The source is a woman aged 25 to 39 in good health.

This clonotype turned up a few times. The rearrangement uses TRBV12-3 or TRBV12-4 and TRBJ2-1; 10 bases map to TRBD1. V dropped 9 bases and J dropped 5; count of bases not matched to a gene: 10. The CDR3 has 15 amino acids. CDR3 DNA sequence: TGTGCCAGTAGCTCGACAGGGGGCAGGGACAATGAGCAGTTCTTC. It specifies CASSSTGGRDNEQFF.

The chain combines TRBV5-1 with TRBJ1-2; TRBD1 agrees at 10 bases. Germline CDR1 and CDR2: SGHRS and YFSETQ. This CDR3 has 16 residues. The junction had 11 bases not matched to a gene; V was cut back by 7 bases and J by 2 bases. The CDR3 is CASGPGQGITNYGYTF. The CDR3 nucleotides read TGCGCCAGCGGGCCGGGACAGGGGATAACCAACTATGGCTACACCTTC.

The V and J genes are TRBV20-1 and TRBJ2-1; D is unresolved. V was trimmed by 0 bases and J by 5 bases, leaving 11 bases between them. Germline CDR1 reads DFQATT; CDR2 reads SNEGSKA (reference sequence). The CDR3 extends over 14 amino acids. The CDR3 region has the DNA TGCAGTGCTAGAGATCTTCGGGCCGACAATGAGCAGTTCTTC. Translation gives CSARDLRADNEQFF.

To note about this clonotype: It may be a read error: a sequence one base away is much more abundant. This chain links TRBV20-1 with TRBJ2-4; 12 positions agree with TRBD1. The DNA end lines up better with TRBJ2-7; the J call may be wrong. The CDR3 length is 16 residues. In germline, CDR1 is DFQATT, CDR2 SNEGSKA (reference sequence). CDR3 loop: CSVNSPGTGGASEQYF. The DNA for the CDR3 is TGCAGTGTCAACAGTCCCGGGACAGGGGGCGCCTCCGAGCAGTACTTC.

This clonotype was counted ten times or more. The genes are TRBV7-3 and TRBJ2-7, with 7 bases identical to TRBD1. Losses at the gene ends were 5 bases for V and 7 bases for J; bases not matched to a gene: 5. Germline CDR1 is SGHTA and CDR2 is FQGTGA. The CDR3 has 12 amino acids. CDR3 protein: CASSGRGSEQYF. Written as DNA, the CDR3 is TGTGCCAGCAGCGGCAGGGGGTCAGAGCAGTACTTC.

The gene calls are TRBV12-3 or TRBV12-4 and TRBJ1-4, with D hard to call. Trimming took off 5 bases at V and 5 bases at J, with 12 bases between the two ends. The CDR3 length is 14 residues. The CDR3 coding sequence is TGTGCCAGCAGTCTTACAGCAGAGAATGAAAAACTGTTTTTT. It encodes CASSLTAENEKLFF.

The table lists this clonotype with many counts. The genes are TRBV12-3 or TRBV12-4 and TRBJ1-5; D unclear. The CDR3 is made up of 13 amino acids. V dropped 1 base and J dropped 12 bases, with 13 bases sitting between them. The CDR3 bases are TGTGCCAGCAGTTTAGACGTACAGAGGGTCCAGCATTTT. Protein sequence: CASSLDVQRVQHF.

The rearrangement uses TRBV7-2 and TRBJ2-1; 12 nucleotides align to TRBD2. This CDR3 has 18 residues. The J segment lost 7 bases and the V segment lost 2 bases, leaving 12 bases of the junction unmatched. In germline, CDR1 is SGHTA, CDR2 FQGNSA. The CDR3 nucleotides read TGTGCCAGCAGCTTAAAGACTAGCGGGAGTGGGGTCTGGAATGAGCAGTTCTTC. Its protein product is CASSLKTSGSGVWNEQFF.

This clonotype showed up just once. J is TRBJ2-3 and V is TRBV24-1; 8 bases are shared with TRBD2. After removal of 2 bases from V and 2 bases from J, the junction contained 8 bases not matched to a gene. In germline, CDR1 is KGHDR, CDR2 SFDVKD. The CDR3 contains 17 residues. Here the CDR3 reads CATSDSTGAGVTDTQYF. DNA for the CDR3: TGTGCCACCAGTGATTCCACAGGAGCGGGAGTCACAGATACGCAGTATTTT.

To note about this clonotype: It may be a read error: a sequence one base away is much more abundant. V is TRBV12-3 or TRBV12-4 and J is TRBJ2-3, with 8 nucleotides matching TRBD2. V lost 6 bases, J lost 10 bases, and 12 bases stayed unmatched. The CDR3 has 14 amino acids. The CDR3 reads CASSPGGGGDAQYF. DNA of the CDR3: TGTGCCAGCAGCCCCGGGGGGGGAGGGGATGCGCAGTATTTT.

V usage is TRBV11-2 and J usage is TRBJ2-1; TRBD2 matches 9 bases. Trimming cost V 1 base and J 7 bases; bases outside gene matches: 11. The CDR3 is 17 amino acids. From germline, CDR1 is SGHAT and CDR2 FQNNGV. Here the CDR3 DNA reads TGTGCCAGCAGCTTAGTTATAGGCGGGAGGGGTTCTAATGAGCAGTTCTTC. This codes for CASSLVIGGRGSNEQFF.